This entry lists 23 T cell receptor beta chains sequenced from one sample in a study of tumor and adjacent non-tumor tissue in lung cancer. This sample's RNA came from whole unsorted tissue. The normal lung tissue was taken more than 3 cm from the tumor edge. TCRbeta libraries were built with three rounds of nested PCR, modified from ARM-PCR. TCRdb re-analysed the multiplex PCR reads in MiXCR, keeping a single row per CDR3 protein. The sample comprises around 60,000 distinct CDR3 sequences, 61% of which are singletons, and less than 35% rests with the top ten. Source material: distant non-tumor lung tissue. Every receptor here comes from a man between 65 and 85 years old with non-small cell lung cancer.

About this clonotype itself: The conserved phenylalanine or tryptophan normally closing the CDR3 is absent here, so this likely arose from a read error. The rearrangement uses TRBV28 and TRBJ2-3, with 7 bases fitting TRBD2. The CDR3 is 15 residues long. J lost 7 bases, V lost 7 bases, and 14 bases had no gene match. Germline CDR1 is MDHEN and CDR2 is SYDVKM. The CDR3 reads CASTPSTGGTYTQYL. CDR3 nucleotides: TGTGCCAGCACTCCAAGCACGGGAGGAACATATACGCAGTATCTT.

This clonotype turned up a few times. The chain combines TRBV7-9 with TRBJ1-3, with TRBD1 matching 8 bases. Germline trimming cut 4 bases from V and 2 bases from J; bases unmatched to any gene: 7. The CDR3 has 16 amino acids. Germline CDR1 SEHNR, CDR2 FQNEAQ (reference sequence). In DNA form, the CDR3 reads TGTGCCAGCAGCTCCAGACAGGGGTTCGCTGGAAACACCATATATTTT. The encoded protein is CASSSRQGFAGNTIYF.

In this sample, this clonotype turned up once. The V call is TRBV4-1, the J call TRBJ2-7, with 10 bases aligning to TRBD1. The CDR3 has 16 residues. Per germline, CDR1 MGHRA and CDR2 YSYEKL. The trim removed 3 bases at V and 6 bases at J, leaving 11 bases unmatched. The CDR3 loop reads CASSQPGQGEKSEQYF. The CDR3 bases are TGCGCCAGCAGCCAGCCCGGACAGGGGGAGAAGAGCGAGCAGTACTTC.

About this clonotype: At one end the junction does not follow the germline gene, possibly because of a read error. V is TRBV4-2 and J is TRBJ2-7; TRBD2 is a possible D gene (5 bases). This CDR3 comprises 16 residues. Germline lookup yields CDR1 LGHNA and CDR2 YNFKEQ. Written as DNA, the CDR3 is TGTGTCAGCAGCCCACGAGCGAGCGGAGCTTCCTACGAGCAGTACTTC. This translates into CVSSPRASGASYEQYF.

A note on this clonotype: A read error may produce the germline difference seen at one junction end. V is TRBV6-1 and J is TRBJ2-1, with 12 bases aligning to TRBD2. The germline V gene has CDR1 MNHNS and CDR2 SASEGT. The CDR3 runs 16 residues. The CDR3 loop is CVSTPGLAGNYNEQFF. The CDR3 DNA is TGTGTCAGCACACCGGGACTAGCGGGTAATTACAATGAGCAGTTCTTC.

Concerning this clonotype itself: A read error may produce the germline difference seen at one junction end. The chain links TRBV5-1 to TRBJ2-1; 11 positions match TRBD2. The CDR3 consists of 15 residues. Germline V gives CDR1 SGHRS, CDR2 YFSETQ. DNA of the CDR3: TGCGCCATCAGCTTTAGCGGGGGGGCCACTCTTGAGCAGTTCTTC. Protein sequence: CAISFSGGATLEQFF. The full variable domain, its missing parts supplied by reference TRBV5-1 and TRBJ2-1, is KAGVTQTPRYLIKTRGQQVTLSCSPISGHRSVSWYQQTPGQGLQFLFEYFSETQRNKGNFPGRFSGRQFSNSRSEMNVSTLELGDSALYLCAISFSGGATLEQFFGPGTRLTVL.

This clonotype was seen just once. This chain links TRBV20-1 with TRBJ2-7; 7 bases are shared with TRBD1. This CDR3 is built from 14 residues. V shed 5 bases, J shed 9 bases, and the junction held 16 bases outside the gene matches. Germline-derived CDR1 and CDR2 are DFQATT and SNEGSKA (reference sequence). CDR3 amino acids: CSALDRDEPARQYF. The CDR3 DNA reads as TGCAGTGCTCTAGACAGGGATGAACCTGCGAGGCAGTACTTC.

In regard to this clonotype: Sequence at one end of the junction differs from germline and may be a read error. The gene calls are TRBV11-2 and TRBJ1-1, with D perhaps matching TRBD1 (5 bases). The CDR3 covers 16 residues. Per the germline V gene, CDR1 is SGHAT and CDR2 is FQNNGV. The CDR3 DNA reads as TGTGTCAGCAGCTCCCCGCCCACCCGGGGGGTCACCGAGGCTTTCTTT. Its translation: CVSSSPPTRGVTEAFF.

This clonotype was found many times. The J gene is TRBJ2-7, the V gene TRBV12-3 or TRBV12-4; possible D gene TRBD2, 6 bases. V lost 4 bases and J lost 2, with 15 bases in between. The CDR3 covers 15 residues. This CDR3 reads CASSSNGGFPYEQYF. CDR3 nucleotides: TGTGCCAGCAGTTCGAACGGGGGATTTCCCTACGAGCAGTACTTC.

CDR3 DNA sequence: TGCAGCAGCAGCCGAGCACCGGACCAAGAGACCCAGTACTTC. Encoded protein: CSSSRAPDQETQYF. The chain joins TRBV1 to TRBJ2-5. TRBV1 is an annotated pseudogene. CDR3 length equals 14 residues.

The V call is TRBV11-2, the J call TRBJ2-1; 7 bases match TRBD2. V shed 9 bases, J shed 14 bases, and the junction held 13 bases outside the gene matches. CDR1 is SGHAT, CDR2 FQNNGV, per germline. This CDR3 comprises 12 residues. The CDR3 coding sequence is TGTGCCAGTACTAGCGTTGGGCTACCTGAGTTCTTC. Amino acid sequence: CASTSVGLPEFF.

Comment on this clonotype: The junction departs from germline at one end; a sequencing error may be responsible. V is TRBV20-1 and J is TRBJ1-1, with 7 bases fitting TRBD1. Looked up from germline, CDR1 is DFQATT and CDR2 is SNEGSKA (reference sequence). There are 14 residues in the CDR3. In DNA, the CDR3 is TGCAATGCTGGTGTGGGACAGATGAACACTGAAGCTTTCTTT. Translation: CNAGVGQMNTEAFF.

The sample holds a few counts of this clonotype. The rearrangement links TRBV6-5 to TRBJ2-2; 9 nucleotides align to TRBD2. After removal of 8 bases from V and 4 bases from J, the junction contained 5 bases not matched to a gene. This CDR3 is 14 amino acids long. The germline V gene has CDR1 MNHEY and CDR2 SVGAGI. This CDR3 reads CASRAGGPTGELFF. CDR3 nucleotides: TGTGCCAGCCGAGCGGGGGGCCCCACCGGGGAGCTGTTTTTT.

This clonotype was seen at least ten times. For the CDR3, the DNA is TGTGCCATCAGTTCGGAATCGAACATTCAGTACTTC. It specifies CAISSESNIQYF. The chain is built from TRBV10-3 and TRBJ2-4; D gene uncertain. Germline V gene sequence: CDR1 ENHRY, CDR2 SYGVKD. The CDR3 length is 12 residues. The germline V and J ends were trimmed by 5 bases and 7 bases, with 9 bases remaining between them.

As concerns this clonotype: Possible read error: a much larger clone is one base away. The V call is TRBV10-3, the J call TRBJ2-7; D is ambiguous. The length of the CDR3 is 14 residues. The V and J ends lost 11 bases and 4 bases respectively, with 21 bases between them. Germline-derived CDR1 and CDR2 are ENHRY and SYGVKD. The CDR3 DNA reads as TGTGCCGTCGGTGAGTCTAACACGGCTTACGAGCAGTACTTC. Amino acids: CAVGESNTAYEQYF.

The chain combines TRBV20-1 with TRBJ1-1, with a tentative D call TRBD1 (6 bases). The CDR3 is 14 residues long. Trimming took off 2 bases at V and 0 bases at J, with 10 bases between the two ends. The V gene's germline CDR1 is DFQATT and CDR2 SNEGSKA (reference sequence). Written as DNA, the CDR3 is TGCAGTGCTAGATGTGACAGGCTGAACACTGAAGCTTTCTTT. This sequence encodes CSARCDRLNTEAFF.

A word on this clonotype: Possible read error: a much larger clone is one base away. The V call is TRBV20-1, the J call TRBJ1-1; 8 bases are a match to TRBD1. This CDR3 contains 13 residues. Germline assignment: CDR1 DFQATT and CDR2 SNEGSKA (reference sequence). V shed 5 bases and J 3 bases; nucleotides not matched to a gene: 5. The CDR3 DNA sequence: TGCAGTGCTCCGGACAGGGAGGACACTGAAGCTTTCTTT. Its protein is CSAPDREDTEAFF.

This clonotype was seen at least ten times. The rearrangement joins TRBV5-5 to TRBJ2-5; 7 nucleotides match TRBD2. Germline V gene lookup returns CDR1 SGHKS and CDR2 YYEKEE (reference sequence). The CDR3 contains 16 residues. The V gene end was trimmed by 5 bases and the J gene end by 5 bases; junction bases not matched to a gene: 15. This CDR3 reads CASRKRGLKAEETQYF. As DNA, the CDR3 is TGTGCCAGCAGAAAGCGGGGACTAAAAGCGGAGGAGACCCAGTACTTC.

This clonotype was observed a few times. A much larger clone lies a single base off, so this may be a read error. The chain combines TRBV12-3 or TRBV12-4 with TRBJ1-5; possibly TRBD1 for D (5 bases). The CDR3 contains 15 residues. The ends were cut back, 4 bases at V and 2 bases at J, with 12 bases in the middle. The CDR3 here is CASSSGVGGNQPQHF. The CDR3, as DNA: TGTGCCAGCAGTTCAGGTGTAGGGGGCAATCAGCCCCAGCATTTT.

Of note for this clonotype: Relative to the germline gene, one junction end is altered; a read error may explain this. The rearrangement uses TRBV28 and TRBJ2-2, with 11 bases that match TRBD2. Germline values: CDR1 MDHEN, CDR2 SYDVKM. This CDR3 is 16 amino acids long. The CDR3 DNA sequence: TGCGCCAACAGTTTGGTACGGACTAGCGGGACCGGGGAGCTGTTTTTT. Protein sequence: CANSLVRTSGTGELFF.

The CDR3 coding sequence is TGTGCCTGCATGAAGAGGGAGGGCAACAATGAGCAGTTCTTC. It specifies CACMKREGNNEQFF. V usage is TRBV5-4 and J usage is TRBJ2-1, with 7 nucleotides matching TRBD2. The CDR3 extends over 14 amino acids. Trimming cost V 10 bases and J 5 bases; bases outside gene matches: 12. The germline CDR1 and CDR2 sequences are SGHNT and YYREEE (reference sequence).

This chain joins TRBV11-2 and TRBJ2-7; D is undetermined. CDR1 SGHAT and CDR2 FQNNGV come from the germline V gene. Trimming pared 1 base from V and 6 bases from J, leaving 16 bases between. CDR3 length equals 15 residues. The CDR3 coding sequence is TGTGCCAGCAGCTTAGGAGCTTTCGGGTTACTCGAGCAGTACTTC. It translates to CASSLGAFGLLEQYF.

Comment on this clonotype: The junction and the germline gene differ at one end; a read error may be behind it. The chain links TRBV11-1 to TRBJ2-1, with 7 bases identical to TRBD1. This CDR3 is built from 14 residues. Germline V CDR1 and CDR2: SGHAT, FQDESV (reference sequence). The CDR3 loop is CGSSSRTGVDEQFF. Written as DNA, the CDR3 is TGTGGCAGCAGCTCCCGAACAGGGGTGGATGAGCAGTTCTTC.